The 2 T cell receptor beta chains below come from one sample, sequenced in a study of blood T cell repertoires in COVID-19. Method: immunoSEQ multiplex PCR; TCRdb's copy keeps in-frame clones and lacks some. Of 250,000 to 350,000 clones in the sample, 83% were seen once. The sequenced sample was peripheral blood. These receptors were obtained from a woman aged 50 to 60 with acute or convalescent COVID-19.

The chain carries TRBV5-1 and TRBJ2-5, with 14 bases aligning to TRBD2. Trimming took 3 bases from V and 4 from J; bases not matched to a gene: 5. The CDR3 length is 16 residues. Germline V gives CDR1 SGHRS, CDR2 YFSETQ. The CDR3 nucleotides read TGCGCCAGCAGCTCGGGGACTAGCGGGAGCATAGAGACCCAGTACTTC. Protein: CASSSGTSGSIETQYF. Full variable domain (outside the CDR3, taken from reference TRBV5-1 and TRBJ2-5): KAGVTQTPRYLIKTRGQQVTLSCSPISGHRSVSWYQQTPGQGLQFLFEYFSETQRNKGNFPGRFSGRQFSNSRSEMNVSTLELGDSALYLCASSSGTSGSIETQYFGPGTRLLVL.

This clone appeared a few times. V gene TRBV5-4 combines with J gene TRBJ2-7; 7 nucleotides line up with TRBD2. The CDR3 runs 14 residues. CDR1 and CDR2 (germline): SGHNT, YYREEE (reference sequence). V lost 4 bases to trimming and J lost 1 base; unmatched junction nucleotides: 5. CDR3 sequence (DNA): TGTGCCAGCAGCCCCCGGCGGGAGTCCTACGAGCAGTACTTC. This translates into CASSPRRESYEQYF. Supplemented by reference TRBV5-4 and TRBJ2-7, the full variable domain reads ETGVTQSPTHLIKTRGQQVTLRCSSQSGHNTVSWYQQALGQGPQFIFQYYREEENGRGNFPPRFSGLQFPNYSSELNVNALELDDSALYLCASSPRRESYEQYFGPGTRLTVT.